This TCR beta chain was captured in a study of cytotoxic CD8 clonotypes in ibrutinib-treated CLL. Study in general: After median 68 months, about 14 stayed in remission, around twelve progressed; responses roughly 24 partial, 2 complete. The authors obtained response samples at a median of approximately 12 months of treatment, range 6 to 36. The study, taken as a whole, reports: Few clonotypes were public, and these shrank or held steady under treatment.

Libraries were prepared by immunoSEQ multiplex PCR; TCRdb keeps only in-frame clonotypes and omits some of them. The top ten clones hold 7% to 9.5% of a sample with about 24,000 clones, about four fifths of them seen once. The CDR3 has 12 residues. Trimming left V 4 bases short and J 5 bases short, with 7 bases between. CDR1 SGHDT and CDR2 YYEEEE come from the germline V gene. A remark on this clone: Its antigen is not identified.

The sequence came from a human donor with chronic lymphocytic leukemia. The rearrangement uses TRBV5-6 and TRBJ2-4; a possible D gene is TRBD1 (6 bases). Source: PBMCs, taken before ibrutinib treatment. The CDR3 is CASSRTENIQYF. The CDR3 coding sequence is TGTGCCAGCAGCCGGACAGAAAACATTCAGTACTTC.